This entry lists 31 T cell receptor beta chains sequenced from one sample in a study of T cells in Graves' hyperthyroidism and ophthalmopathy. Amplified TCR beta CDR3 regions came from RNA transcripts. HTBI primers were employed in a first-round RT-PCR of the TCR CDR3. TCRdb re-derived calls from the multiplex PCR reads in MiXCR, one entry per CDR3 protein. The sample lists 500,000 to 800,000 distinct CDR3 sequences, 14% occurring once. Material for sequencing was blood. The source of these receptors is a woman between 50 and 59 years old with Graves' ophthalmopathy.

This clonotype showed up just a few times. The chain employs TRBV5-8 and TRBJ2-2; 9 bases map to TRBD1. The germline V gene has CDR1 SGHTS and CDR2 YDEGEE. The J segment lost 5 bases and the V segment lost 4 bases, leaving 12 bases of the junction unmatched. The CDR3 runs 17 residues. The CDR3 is CASSHTPQGAGTGELFF. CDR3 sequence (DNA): TGTGCCAGCAGCCACACACCACAGGGGGCAGGGACCGGGGAGCTGTTTTTT.

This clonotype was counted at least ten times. In DNA form, the CDR3 reads TGTGCCAGCAGTCCCCGACGTGGGGGTTCCTACAATGAGCAGTTCTTC. It translates to CASSPRRGGSYNEQFF. The chain joins TRBV2 to TRBJ2-1, with D perhaps TRBD1 or TRBD2 (5 bases each). The germline V and J ends were trimmed by 5 bases and 1 base, with 15 bases remaining between them. Per germline, CDR1 SNHLY and CDR2 FYNNEI. CDR3 length: 16 amino acids.

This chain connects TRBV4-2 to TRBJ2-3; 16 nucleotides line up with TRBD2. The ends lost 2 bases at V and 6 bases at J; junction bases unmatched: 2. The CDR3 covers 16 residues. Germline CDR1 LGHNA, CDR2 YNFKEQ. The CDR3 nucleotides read TGTGCCAGCAGCCAACCGGGACTAGCGGGAGGGGATACGCAGTATTTT. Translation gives CASSQPGLAGGDTQYF.

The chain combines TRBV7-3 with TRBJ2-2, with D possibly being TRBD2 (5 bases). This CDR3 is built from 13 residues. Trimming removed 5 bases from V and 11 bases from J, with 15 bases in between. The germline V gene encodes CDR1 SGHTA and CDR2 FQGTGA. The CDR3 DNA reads TGTGCCAGCAGCGTCATACGGGGTCGAGAGCTGTTTTTT. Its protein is CASSVIRGRELFF.

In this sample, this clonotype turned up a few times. CDR3 region: CASSLEGQDYNEQFF. Here the CDR3 DNA reads TGCGCCAGCAGCTTGGAGGGACAGGACTACAATGAGCAGTTCTTC. The chain couples TRBV5-1 to TRBJ2-1, with 8 bases identical to TRBD1. Germline V lookup: CDR1 SGHRS, CDR2 YFSETQ. Trimming cost V 0 bases and J 3 bases; bases outside gene matches: 2. CDR3 length: 15 residues.

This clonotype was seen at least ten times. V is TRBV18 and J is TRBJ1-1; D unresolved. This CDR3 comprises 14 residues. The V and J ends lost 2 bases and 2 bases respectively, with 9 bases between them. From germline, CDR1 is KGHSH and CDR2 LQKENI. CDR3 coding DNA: TGTGCCAGCTCACCAGTAAACCCCAACACTGAAGCTTTCTTT. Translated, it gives CASSPVNPNTEAFF.

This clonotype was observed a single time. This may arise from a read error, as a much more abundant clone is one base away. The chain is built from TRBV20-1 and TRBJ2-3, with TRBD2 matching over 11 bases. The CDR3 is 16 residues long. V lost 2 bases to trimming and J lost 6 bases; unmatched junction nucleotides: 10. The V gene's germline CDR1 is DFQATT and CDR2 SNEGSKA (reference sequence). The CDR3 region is CSARLAGGPLADTQYF. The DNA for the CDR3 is TGCAGTGCTAGACTAGCGGGAGGACCTTTAGCGGATACGCAGTATTTT.

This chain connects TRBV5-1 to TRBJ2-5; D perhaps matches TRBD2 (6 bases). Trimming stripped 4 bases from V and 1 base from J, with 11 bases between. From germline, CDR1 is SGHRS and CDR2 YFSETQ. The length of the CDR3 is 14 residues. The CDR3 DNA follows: TGCGCCAGCAGCCGAGGGGAGGTCCAAGAGACCCAGTACTTC. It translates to CASSRGEVQETQYF.

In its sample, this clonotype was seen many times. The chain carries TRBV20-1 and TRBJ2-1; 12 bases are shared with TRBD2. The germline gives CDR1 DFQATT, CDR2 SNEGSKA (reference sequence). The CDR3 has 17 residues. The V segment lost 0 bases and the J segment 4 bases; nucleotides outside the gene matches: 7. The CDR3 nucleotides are TGCAGTGCTAGAGATCCCCGGACTAGCGGGACTTACAATGAGCAGTTCTTC. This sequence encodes CSARDPRTSGTYNEQFF.

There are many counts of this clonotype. Written as DNA, the CDR3 is TGTGCCAGCAGGCTAGCGGAAAGGGGATCGGATCAGCCCCAGCATTTT. Translating it yields CASRLAERGSDQPQHF. The chain recombines TRBV28 with TRBJ1-5, with a possible D match to TRBD1 (5 bases). The V end lost 6 bases, the J end lost 5 bases, and 20 bases lay between the germline ends. Germline assignment: CDR1 MDHEN and CDR2 SYDVKM. This CDR3 spans 16 amino acids.

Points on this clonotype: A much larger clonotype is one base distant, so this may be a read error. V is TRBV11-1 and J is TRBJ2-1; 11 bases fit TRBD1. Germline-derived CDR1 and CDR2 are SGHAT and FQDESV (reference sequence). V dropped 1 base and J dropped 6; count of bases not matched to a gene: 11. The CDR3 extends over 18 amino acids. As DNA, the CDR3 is TGTGCCAGCAGCTTAGGGACAGGGGGCGTGAAATTGTTCAATGAGCAGTTCTTC. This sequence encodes CASSLGTGGVKLFNEQFF. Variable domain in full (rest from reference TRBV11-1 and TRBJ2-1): EAEVAQSPRYKITEKSQAVAFWCDPISGHATLYWYRQILGQGPELLVQFQDESVVDDSQLPKDRFSAERLKGVDSTLKIQPAELGDSAMYLCASSLGTGGVKLFNEQFFGPGTRLTVL.

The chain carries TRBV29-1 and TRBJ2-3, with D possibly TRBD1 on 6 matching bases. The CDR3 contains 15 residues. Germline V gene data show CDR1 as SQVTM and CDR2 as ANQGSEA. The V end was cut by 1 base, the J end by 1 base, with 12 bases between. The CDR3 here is CSVEARGFRTDTQYF. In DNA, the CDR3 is TGCAGCGTTGAAGCGAGGGGGTTTCGCACAGATACGCAGTATTTT.

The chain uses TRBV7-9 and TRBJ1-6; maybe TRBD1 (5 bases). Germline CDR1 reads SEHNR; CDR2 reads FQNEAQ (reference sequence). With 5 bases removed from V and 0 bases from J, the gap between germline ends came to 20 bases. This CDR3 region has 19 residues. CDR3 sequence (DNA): TGTGCCAGCAGCCTGTGGCCGACCACCGGGGGCTCCTATAATTCACCCCTCCACTTT. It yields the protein CASSLWPTTGGSYNSPLHF.

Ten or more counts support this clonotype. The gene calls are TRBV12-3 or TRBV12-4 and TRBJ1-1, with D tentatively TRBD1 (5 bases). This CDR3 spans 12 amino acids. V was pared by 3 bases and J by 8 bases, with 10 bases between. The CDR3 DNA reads TGTGCCAGCAGTTTGAGCAGGGCGGAAGCTTTCTTT. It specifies CASSLSRAEAFF.

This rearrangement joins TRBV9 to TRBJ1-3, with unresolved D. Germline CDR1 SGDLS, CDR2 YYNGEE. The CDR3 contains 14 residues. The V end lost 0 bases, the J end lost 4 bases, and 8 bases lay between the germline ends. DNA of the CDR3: TGTGCCAGCAGCGTAGTGGGTGTGGGAAACACCATATATTTT. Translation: CASSVVGVGNTIYF. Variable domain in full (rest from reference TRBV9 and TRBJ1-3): DSGVTQTPKHLITATGQRVTLRCSPRSGDLSVYWYQQSLDQGLQFLIQYYNGEERAKGNILERFSAQQFPDLHSELNLSSLELGDSALYFCASSVVGVGNTIYFGEGSWLTVV.

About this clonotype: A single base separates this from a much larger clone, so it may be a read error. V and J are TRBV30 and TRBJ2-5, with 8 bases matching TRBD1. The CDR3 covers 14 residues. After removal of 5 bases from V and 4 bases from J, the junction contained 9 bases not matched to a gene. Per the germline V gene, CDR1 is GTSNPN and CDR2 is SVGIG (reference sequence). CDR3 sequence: CAWGRTGYRETQYF. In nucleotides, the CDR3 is TGTGCCTGGGGTAGGACAGGGTACCGAGAGACCCAGTACTTC.

CDR3 loop: CSAWDRGQETQYF. The CDR3, as DNA: TGCAGTGCTTGGGACAGGGGACAAGAGACCCAGTACTTC. This rearrangement joins TRBV20-1 to TRBJ2-5, with 10 nucleotides matching TRBD1. CDR3 length: 13 residues. With 5 bases clipped from V and 2 bases from J, the junction kept 2 bases outside the gene matches. The germline CDR1 and CDR2 sequences are DFQATT and SNEGSKA (reference sequence).

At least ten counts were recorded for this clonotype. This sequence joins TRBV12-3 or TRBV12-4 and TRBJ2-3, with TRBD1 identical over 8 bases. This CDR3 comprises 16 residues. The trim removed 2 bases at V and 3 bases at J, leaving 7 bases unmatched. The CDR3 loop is CASSLYRRGRTDTQYF. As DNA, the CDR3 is TGTGCCAGCAGTTTATACCGCAGGGGGCGGACAGATACGCAGTATTTT.

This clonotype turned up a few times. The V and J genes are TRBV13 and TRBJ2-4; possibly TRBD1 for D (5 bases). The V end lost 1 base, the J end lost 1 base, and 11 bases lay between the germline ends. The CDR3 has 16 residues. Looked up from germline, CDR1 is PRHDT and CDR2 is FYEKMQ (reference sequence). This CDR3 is CASSLEGVGAKNIQYF. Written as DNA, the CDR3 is TGTGCCAGCAGCTTAGAAGGGGTTGGGGCCAAAAACATTCAGTACTTC. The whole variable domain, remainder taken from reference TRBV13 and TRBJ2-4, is AAGVIQSPRHLIKEKRETATLKCYPIPRHDTVYWYQQGPGQDPQFLISFYEKMQSDKGSIPDRFSAQQFSDYHSELNMSSLELGDSALYFCASSLEGVGAKNIQYFGAGTRLSVL.

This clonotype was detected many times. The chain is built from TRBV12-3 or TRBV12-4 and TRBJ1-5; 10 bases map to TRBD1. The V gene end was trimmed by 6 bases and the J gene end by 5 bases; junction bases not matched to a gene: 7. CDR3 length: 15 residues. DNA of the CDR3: TGTGCCAGCAGCCCGACAGGGGGCCTTGATCAGCCCCAGCATTTT. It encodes CASSPTGGLDQPQHF.

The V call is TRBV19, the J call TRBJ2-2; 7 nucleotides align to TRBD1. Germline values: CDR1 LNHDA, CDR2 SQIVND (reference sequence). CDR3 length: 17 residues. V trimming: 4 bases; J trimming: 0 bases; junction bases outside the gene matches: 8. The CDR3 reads CASSSPTGLTNTGELFF. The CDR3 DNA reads TGTGCCAGTAGTAGCCCGACAGGGCTTACGAACACCGGGGAGCTGTTTTTT.

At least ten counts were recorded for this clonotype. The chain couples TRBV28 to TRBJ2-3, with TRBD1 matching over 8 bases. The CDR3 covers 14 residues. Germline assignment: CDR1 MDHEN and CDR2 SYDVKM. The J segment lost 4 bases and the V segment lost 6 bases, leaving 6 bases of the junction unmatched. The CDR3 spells CASRRTGLADTQYF. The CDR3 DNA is TGTGCCAGCAGGCGGACAGGGTTGGCAGATACGCAGTATTTT.

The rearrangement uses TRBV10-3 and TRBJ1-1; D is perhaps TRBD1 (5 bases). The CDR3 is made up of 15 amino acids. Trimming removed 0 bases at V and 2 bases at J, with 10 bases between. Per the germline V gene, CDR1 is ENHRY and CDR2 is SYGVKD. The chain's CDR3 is CAISESRQLNTEAFF. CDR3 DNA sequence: TGTGCCATCAGTGAGTCGCGACAGCTAAACACTGAAGCTTTCTTT.

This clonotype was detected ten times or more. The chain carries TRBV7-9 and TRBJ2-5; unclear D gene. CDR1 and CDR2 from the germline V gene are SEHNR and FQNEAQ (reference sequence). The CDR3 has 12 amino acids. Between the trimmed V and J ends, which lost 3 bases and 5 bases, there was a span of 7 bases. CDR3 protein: CASSFERETQYF. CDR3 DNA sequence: TGTGCCAGCAGCTTCGAACGGGAGACCCAGTACTTC. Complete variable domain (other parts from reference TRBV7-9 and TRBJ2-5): DTGVSQNPRHKITKRGQNVTFRCDPISEHNRLYWYRQTLGQGPEFLTYFQNEAQLEKSRLLSDRFSAERPKGSFSTLEIQRTEQGDSAMYLCASSFERETQYFGPGTRLLVL.

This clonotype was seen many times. The CDR3 is CAWSSLRGFNSPLHF. DNA of the CDR3: TGTGCCTGGAGTTCCCTCAGGGGGTTCAATTCACCCCTCCACTTT. This sequence joins TRBV30 and TRBJ1-6, with TRBD1 identical over 7 bases. Germline assignment: CDR1 GTSNPN and CDR2 SVGIG (reference sequence). After removal of 2 bases from V and 7 bases from J, the junction contained 8 bases not matched to a gene. This CDR3 has 15 amino acids.

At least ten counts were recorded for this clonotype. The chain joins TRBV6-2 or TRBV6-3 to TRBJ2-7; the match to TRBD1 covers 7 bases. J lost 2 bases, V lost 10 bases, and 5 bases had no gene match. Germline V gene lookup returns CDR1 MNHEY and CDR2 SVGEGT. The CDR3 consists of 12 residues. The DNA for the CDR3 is TGTGCCATCCGGACAGGTACCTACGAGCAGTACTTC. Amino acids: CAIRTGTYEQYF.

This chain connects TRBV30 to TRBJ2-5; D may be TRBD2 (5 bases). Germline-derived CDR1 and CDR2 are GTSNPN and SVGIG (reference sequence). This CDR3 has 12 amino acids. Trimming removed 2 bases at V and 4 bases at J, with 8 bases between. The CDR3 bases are TGTGCCTGGAGTAGTCGGGGAGAGACCCAGTACTTC. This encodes CAWSSRGETQYF.

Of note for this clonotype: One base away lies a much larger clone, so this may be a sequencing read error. CDR3 in amino acids: CAISRPRGSTNTGELFF. The CDR3 nucleotides read TGTGCCATCAGCAGGCCCAGGGGGTCTACGAACACCGGGGAGCTGTTTTTT. This chain links TRBV15 with TRBJ2-2, with TRBD1 matching over 7 bases. Per the germline V gene, CDR1 is LNHNV and CDR2 is YYDKDF (reference sequence). The CDR3 is 17 amino acids. Variable domain in full (rest from reference TRBV15 and TRBJ2-2): DAMVIQNPRYQVTQFGKPVTLSCSQTLNHNVMYWYQQKSSQAPKLLFHYYDKDFNNEADTPDNFQSRRPNTSFCFLDIRSPGLGDTAMYLCAISRPRGSTNTGELFFGEGSRLTVL.

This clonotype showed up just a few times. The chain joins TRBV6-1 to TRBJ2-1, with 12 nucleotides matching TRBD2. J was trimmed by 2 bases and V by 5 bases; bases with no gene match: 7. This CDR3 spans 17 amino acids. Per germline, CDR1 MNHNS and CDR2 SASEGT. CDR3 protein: CASSLLAGGGTYNEQFF. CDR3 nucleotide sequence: TGTGCCAGCAGTTTGCTAGCGGGAGGGGGAACCTACAATGAGCAGTTCTTC.

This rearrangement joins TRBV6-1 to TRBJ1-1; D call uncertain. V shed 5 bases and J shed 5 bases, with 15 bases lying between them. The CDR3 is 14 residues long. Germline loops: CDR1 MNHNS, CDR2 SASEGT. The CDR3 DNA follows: TGTGCCAGCAGTCGCGCAGCCCTTGGGACTGAAGCTTTCTTT. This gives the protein CASSRAALGTEAFF.

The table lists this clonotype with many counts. The CDR3 coding sequence is TGCAGCGTTGCGGGACTAGCGACCGATACGCAGTATTTT. Its translation is CSVAGLATDTQYF. This chain uses TRBV29-1 with TRBJ2-3; 10 nucleotides agree with TRBD2. Germline assignment: CDR1 SQVTM and CDR2 ANQGSEA. This CDR3 has 13 residues. The J segment lost 6 bases and the V segment lost 4 bases, leaving 4 bases of the junction unmatched.